This TCR beta chain was sequenced during a study of cytomegalovirus exposure and HLA in healthy donors (dated by TCRdb to about 2017). Notes on the research overall: A later analysis indicated that the 120 or so validation repertoires were generated on the platform also employed for the approximately 670 repertoires of the first cohort. The aim of the study was to test whether cataloging public T cell receptors could identify signatures of past pathogen exposure. A separate validation cohort of more than 100 different subjects was used in addition to the roughly 670-subject first cohort. The study combined high-throughput TCR immunosequencing, statistical association of individual TCRs with disease status, and machine learning to predict cytomegalovirus infection status. Study-wide findings and limitations: According to the authors, the approach could potentially be generalized to other disease states and immunological phenotypes. Across donors, most TCR sequences were observed very rarely, whereas some public TCRs were present in many individuals. Of the cluster scores, roughly 95% were above 0 in a later analysis, which found that TCRs clustered in the first cohort also tended to co-occur in the approximately 110 validation repertoires. The study listed over 150 TCR beta chains as associated with cytomegalovirus. Cytomegalovirus status was reported to be diagnosed by the classifier with high specificity and sensitivity in both the original and validation cohorts. A few of the identified cytomegalovirus-associated TCR beta chains were confirmed in vitro to be specific for cytomegalovirus antigens. All 120 or so repertoires were used to score co-occurrence in the validation cohort in a later analysis, because that analysis had no HLA typing for the cohort.

The donors belonged to the validation cohort of 120 subjects, which was separate from the approximately 700-subject first cohort. The library was built by means of the immunoSEQ multiplex PCR assay. Regarding the original processing steps: To diagnose cytomegalovirus status from the catalog of TCR beta chain sequences, a statistical classification framework was built. TCRdb provides this immuneACCESS table in a form limited to in-frame rearrangements. Some clones are lacking; in checked studies, under half of them reflect an unresolved V gene, and why the rest are absent is not known. V and J calls and clone size are those listed in that table; D and trimming were worked out from the DNA. The table for this sample lists some 170,000 clones; roughly nine tenths of them were counted only once. The ten top clones hold around 5% of the sample. This clone was seen once. This receptor's antigen is unknown. Within one base of it there is no much larger clone, and no base qualities were kept.

From the cysteine up to the phenylalanine, the CDR3 has a length of 14 residues. CDR3 DNA is the only sequence kept; it has 42 bases, read in frame from the first base. At the junction V is shortened by 5 bases and J by 4 bases, with 15 bases in between. CDR1 SGHNT and CDR2 YENEEA were looked up in the germline V gene. The chain is made from TRBV11-3 and TRBJ2-7; the D segment cannot be called with confidence. The sequence was obtained from a young woman in good health and CMV-seronegative. Sequencing was performed on PBMCs. CDR3 reads: CASSLGRLGYEQYF. The sequence in DNA is TGTGCCAGCAGCCTCGGGCGCCTTGGGTACGAGCAGTACTTC. The full variable domain, completed from the reference TRBV11-3 and TRBJ2-7 proteins outside the CDR3, reads EAGVVQSPRYKIIEKKQPVAFWCNPISGHNTLYWYLQNLGQGPELLIRYENEEAVDDSQLPKDRFSAERLKGVDSTLKIQPAELGDSAVYLCASSLGRLGYEQYFGPGTRLTVT.